This TCR beta chain was identified during a study of identical twins. cDNA carried unique molecular identifiers, and a universal primer site was added by template switching. TCRdb fed the 5' RACE reads into MiXCR, producing one record per CDR3 protein. The sample holds 450,000 to 600,000 distinct CDR3 sequences, under 25% seen once. The CDR3 consists of 15 residues. Germline values: CDR1 SQVTM, CDR2 ANQGSEA. V was pared by 6 bases and J by 5 bases, with 10 bases of the junction left unmatched. No donor was unhealthy or non-Caucasian. This sample also belongs to another study, concerning yellow fever vaccine responses in identical twins.

This chain joins TRBV29-1 and TRBJ2-4; 10 bases are a match to TRBD2. Sequenced sample: CD4+ T cells sorted from blood. The receptor was isolated from a woman aged 18 to 35 in good health. CDR3 residues: CSVHTSGTDQNIQYF. The CDR3 nucleotides read TGCAGCGTCCACACTAGCGGGACCGACCAAAACATTCAGTACTTC.